A single sample is the source of the 24 T cell receptor beta chains below, sequenced in a study of CD8+CD57+ T cells in acquired aplastic anemia. For CDR3 and TCR beta VDJ profiling, genomic DNA was the template used. MiXCR, applied by TCRdb to the reads, yields one record per CDR3 protein. The table records about 180,000 distinct CDR3 sequences, around 45% of them present only once. The sample taken for sequencing was sorted CD4+, CD8+, or CD8+CD57+ T cells (not recorded which) from PBMCs. The receptors were sampled from a human donor in good health.

The rearrangement links TRBV12-3 or TRBV12-4 to TRBJ2-1; 8 bases fit TRBD2. Trimming took 3 bases from V and 2 from J; bases not matched to a gene: 0. CDR3 size: 14 residues. The CDR3 spells CASSLGLAYNEQFF. DNA for the CDR3: TGTGCCAGCAGTTTGGGACTAGCCTACAATGAGCAGTTCTTC.

This clonotype appeared many times. The chain recombines TRBV2 with TRBJ1-5, with no clear D. Trimming took 6 bases from V and 0 from J, leaving 15 bases between them. Germline CDR1 reads SNHLY; CDR2 reads FYNNEI. The CDR3 is 16 residues long. The CDR3 loop reads CASSIRVSDSNQPQHF. CDR3 in DNA: TGTGCCAGCAGCATCCGGGTCTCTGATAGCAATCAGCCCCAGCATTTT.

For this clonotype: A much larger clone lies a single base off, so this may be a read error. This sequence joins TRBV6-1 and TRBJ1-2; weak D call: TRBD1 (5 bases). Germline CDR1 is MNHNS and CDR2 is SASEGT. The CDR3 has 14 amino acids. The V gene lost 5 bases and the J gene lost 4 bases, with 14 bases spanning the gap. The CDR3 DNA follows: TGTGCCAGCAGTCAGGACACGACACCCTATGGCTACACCTTC. Residues: CASSQDTTPYGYTF.

This rearrangement joins TRBV4-1 to TRBJ2-3, with D maybe TRBD2 (6 bases). Looked up from germline, CDR1 is MGHRA and CDR2 is YSYEKL. The CDR3 is 18 amino acids. V dropped 0 bases and J dropped 4 bases, with 20 bases sitting between them. The CDR3 spells CASSQDPLDSSSADTQYF. The CDR3 DNA reads TGCGCCAGCAGCCAAGATCCTTTAGACTCATCTAGCGCAGATACGCAGTATTTT.

The table lists this clonotype with many counts. The chain recombines TRBV12-3 or TRBV12-4 with TRBJ2-1; 12 bases are shared with TRBD2. CDR3 length: 16 residues. V lost 5 bases and J lost 7; bases outside the gene matches: 9. As DNA, the CDR3 is TGTGCCAGCAGTCGAAAACTAGCGGGAGGACAGAATGAGCAGTTCTTC. It is translated as CASSRKLAGGQNEQFF.

The chain is built from TRBV9 and TRBJ2-3, with TRBD1 matching 10 bases. This CDR3 contains 16 residues. CDR1 and CDR2 from the germline V gene are SGDLS and YYNGEE. V shed 4 bases and J 6 bases; nucleotides not matched to a gene: 11. CDR3: CASSPPGQGVQDTQYF. The DNA for the CDR3 is TGTGCCAGCAGCCCCCCAGGACAGGGGGTACAGGATACGCAGTATTTT.

This clonotype has a count of ten or more. The V and J genes are TRBV5-6 and TRBJ2-1; D possibly corresponds to TRBD1 (6 bases). Germline loops: CDR1 SGHDT, CDR2 YYEEEE. V lost 1 base and J lost 4, with 12 bases in between. There are 15 residues in the CDR3. The CDR3 DNA follows: TGTGCCAGCAGCTTGCCCTCCGGACAGTACAATGAGCAGTTCTTC. This codes for CASSLPSGQYNEQFF.

The J gene is TRBJ2-5, the V gene TRBV20-1, with D possibly matching TRBD1 (6 bases). CDR1 and CDR2 from the germline V gene are DFQATT and SNEGSKA (reference sequence). Trimming removed 3 bases from V and 6 bases from J, with 17 bases in between. This CDR3 spans 14 amino acids. CDR3 sequence (DNA): TGCAGTGCTAGTCCCCCCCCCCAGGGGCAGACCCAGTACTTC. Its translation: CSASPPPQGQTQYF.

This clonotype appeared a few times. This rearrangement joins TRBV15 to TRBJ2-3; unclear D gene. The CDR3 length is 12 residues. Germline CDR1 reads LNHNV; CDR2 reads YYDKDF (reference sequence). V dropped 1 base and J dropped 3 bases, with 2 bases sitting between them. The CDR3 protein is CATSRGTDTQYF. The CDR3 coding sequence is TGTGCCACCAGCAGAGGGACAGATACGCAGTATTTT. Drawing the rest from reference TRBV15 and TRBJ2-3, the complete variable domain is DAMVIQNPRYQVTQFGKPVTLSCSQTLNHNVMYWYQQKSSQAPKLLFHYYDKDFNNEADTPDNFQSRRPNTSFCFLDIRSPGLGDTAMYLCATSRGTDTQYFGPGTRLTVL.

There are many counts of this clonotype. The V gene is TRBV10-3, the J gene TRBJ2-7; D not certain. Germline-derived CDR1 and CDR2 are ENHRY and SYGVKD. V lost 2 bases and J lost 4, with 3 bases in between. The CDR3 is made up of 11 amino acids. The CDR3 sequence is CAISEGYEQYF. CDR3 nucleotide sequence: TGTGCCATCAGTGAGGGTTACGAGCAGTACTTC.

The chain links TRBV5-1 to TRBJ2-1, with 7 positions matching TRBD1. The CDR3 sequence is 15 residues long. The germline V gene has CDR1 SGHRS and CDR2 YFSETQ. Trimming removed 0 bases from V and 3 bases from J; junction bases left unmatched: 3. CDR3 protein: CASSLGGQSYNEQFF. Here the CDR3 DNA reads TGCGCCAGCAGCTTGGGGGGACAGAGCTACAATGAGCAGTTCTTC.

This clonotype has a count of ten or more. The V gene is TRBV20-1, the J gene TRBJ2-5; D remains ambiguous. V gave up 3 bases and J gave up 5 bases, with 19 bases separating them. This CDR3 is 15 amino acids long. Germline assignment: CDR1 DFQATT and CDR2 SNEGSKA (reference sequence). The CDR3 is CSARPRSPGPETQYF. The CDR3 DNA follows: TGCAGTGCTAGGCCCCGGAGTCCGGGCCCGGAGACCCAGTACTTC.

The genes are TRBV14 and TRBJ2-2; 7 nucleotides agree with TRBD1. The germline V gene encodes CDR1 SGHDN and CDR2 FVKESK. V trimming: 4 bases; J trimming: 7 bases; junction bases outside the gene matches: 12. The CDR3 has 16 amino acids. CDR3 bases: TGTGCCAGCAGCCTCCGGGAAGGGGGCCGGGGCGGGGAGCTGTTTTTT. This translates into CASSLREGGRGGELFF.

This clonotype was recorded many times. The chain employs TRBV12-3 or TRBV12-4 and TRBJ2-7, with 7 bases aligning to TRBD1. The ends lost 4 bases at V and 4 bases at J; junction bases unmatched: 7. The CDR3 has 14 amino acids. The CDR3 DNA reads as TGTGCCAGCAGTTCGAACCGGGACAGTTACGAGCAGTACTTC. Protein: CASSSNRDSYEQYF.

In its sample, this clonotype was seen many times. The rearrangement joins TRBV7-8 to TRBJ2-5; D is unclear. Germline values: CDR1 SGHVS, CDR2 FQNEAQ. The V and J ends lost 1 base and 2 bases respectively, with 8 bases between them. This CDR3 contains 14 residues. The CDR3, as DNA: TGTGCCAGCAGCTTAGTGGCAGCACAAGAGACCCAGTACTTC. It is translated as CASSLVAAQETQYF.

This clonotype appeared a single time. This chain links TRBV10-3 with TRBJ1-2; 7 bases are a match to TRBD1. V gave up 7 bases and J gave up 6 bases; unmatched junction bases: 11. CDR3 length equals 14 residues. Germline lookup yields CDR1 ENHRY and CDR2 SYGVKD. The CDR3 spells CAINRDQGGHGYTF. CDR3 in DNA: TGTGCCATCAATAGAGACCAGGGGGGCCATGGCTACACCTTC.

This chain links TRBV19 with TRBJ2-1; a possible D gene is TRBD1 (6 bases). With 6 bases removed from V and 2 bases from J, the gap between germline ends came to 11 bases. Germline V gene data show CDR1 as LNHDA and CDR2 as SQIVND (reference sequence). The CDR3 consists of 14 residues. The CDR3 loop is CASRGQTPYNEQFF. The DNA for the CDR3 is TGTGCCAGTAGAGGACAGACCCCCTACAATGAGCAGTTCTTC.

As for this clonotype: A much larger clone differs by one base, so this may be a read error. This rearrangement joins TRBV5-1 to TRBJ2-5; TRBD1 might be the D (6 bases). This CDR3 contains 14 residues. Germline-derived CDR1 and CDR2 are SGHRS and YFSETQ. V was pared by 2 bases and J by 5 bases, with 13 bases between. The CDR3 nucleotides read TGCGCCAGCAGCTTATTACAGGGATGTGAGACCCAGTACTTC. Protein product: CASSLLQGCETQYF.

The CDR3 DNA reads TGTGCCACCTCGCTTATGGGCAATGAGCAGTTCTTC. Its protein product is CATSLMGNEQFF. The chain uses TRBV7-9 and TRBJ2-1, with D unclear. V shed 10 bases and J shed 6 bases, with 13 bases lying between them. From germline, CDR1 is SEHNR and CDR2 FQNEAQ (reference sequence). This CDR3 comprises 12 residues.

The V gene is TRBV11-1, the J gene TRBJ1-3; possibly TRBD1 for D (6 bases). Between the trimmed V and J ends, which lost 0 bases and 0 bases, there was a span of 9 bases. The CDR3 extends over 16 amino acids. Germline V gene data show CDR1 as SGHAT and CDR2 as FQDESV (reference sequence). The CDR3 protein is CASSLAGGGSGNTIYF. The CDR3 region has the DNA TGTGCCAGCAGCTTAGCGGGAGGGGGCTCTGGAAACACCATATATTTT. The variable domain in full, with the rest retrieved from reference TRBV11-1 and TRBJ1-3, is EAEVAQSPRYKITEKSQAVAFWCDPISGHATLYWYRQILGQGPELLVQFQDESVVDDSQLPKDRFSAERLKGVDSTLKIQPAELGDSAMYLCASSLAGGGSGNTIYFGEGSWLTVV.

The chain joins TRBV2 to TRBJ2-1; D unresolved. The CDR3 spans 13 residues. V was clipped by 8 bases and J by 3 bases, with 11 bases between them. Per the germline V gene, CDR1 is SNHLY and CDR2 is FYNNEI. The CDR3 loop reads CASSTWSYNEQFF. CDR3 sequence (DNA): TGTGCCAGCTCGACGTGGAGCTACAATGAGCAGTTCTTC.

This clonotype has only a few counts. V gene TRBV6-2 or TRBV6-3 combines with J gene TRBJ2-3; D is unresolved. CDR1 MNHEY and CDR2 SVGEGT come from the germline V gene. The CDR3 is made up of 16 amino acids. The V end was cut by 0 bases, the J end by 1 base, with 11 bases between. In nucleotides, the CDR3 is TGTGCCAGCAGTTACTCGATACCCAAAGGCACAGATACGCAGTATTTT. It codes for CASSYSIPKGTDTQYF.

V usage is TRBV6-1 and J usage is TRBJ1-2, with 8 bases that match TRBD1. The CDR3 length is 15 residues. V was pared by 6 bases and J by 5 bases, with 11 bases of the junction left unmatched. Germline CDR1 reads MNHNS; CDR2 reads SASEGT. The CDR3 here is CASSPGTGVPYGYTF. CDR3 nucleotides: TGTGCCAGCAGCCCCGGGACAGGAGTACCTTATGGCTACACCTTC.

This clonotype has a count of ten or more. The rearrangement joins TRBV12-3 or TRBV12-4 to TRBJ1-2; a possible D gene is TRBD1 (6 bases). The V gene lost 5 bases and the J gene lost 0 bases, with 13 bases spanning the gap. The CDR3 sequence is 15 residues long. Here the CDR3 reads CASSPSTGANYGYTF. The CDR3 coding sequence is TGTGCCAGCAGTCCCTCGACAGGTGCTAACTATGGCTACACCTTC.